Below, 12 T cell receptor beta chains from the same sample are listed, as sequenced in a study of shared clonotypes between healthy human individuals. The assay was immunoSEQ multiplex PCR, and TCRdb's table has in-frame clones only and misses some. The sample contains about half a million clones, roughly 80% of which appear only once. Sequenced sample: PBMCs. These receptors were taken from a woman between 35 and 50 years old in good health. Some clones in this sample may be carry-over from other donors' samples.

The chain employs TRBV10-1 and TRBJ2-6; 7 bases fit TRBD1. The CDR3 totals 17 residues. The V segment lost 10 bases and the J segment 0 bases; nucleotides outside the gene matches: 12. In germline, CDR1 is WNHNN, CDR2 SYGVQD (reference sequence). The CDR3, as DNA: TGCGCCAAATATGAACAGGGGACGAACTCTGGGGCCAACGTCCTGACTTTC. It yields the protein CAKYEQGTNSGANVLTF.

The rearrangement uses TRBV4-1 and TRBJ2-3, with 16 bases lining up with TRBD2. This CDR3 has 20 residues. Germline V gene lookup returns CDR1 MGHRA and CDR2 YSYEKL. Losses at the gene ends were 0 bases for V and 3 bases for J; bases not matched to a gene: 9. Here the CDR3 reads CASSQDPGTSGRVGTDTQYF. CDR3 nucleotide sequence: TGCGCCAGCAGCCAAGACCCGGGGACTAGCGGGAGGGTGGGTACAGATACGCAGTATTTT.

The V call is TRBV28, the J call TRBJ2-7; TRBD2 aligns across 8 bases. Germline values: CDR1 MDHEN, CDR2 SYDVKM. V was clipped by 4 bases and J by 0 bases; unmatched bases: 8. This CDR3 spans 16 amino acids. CDR3 bases: TGTGCCAGCAGTTCGCAGCGGGAGCGAACCTCCTACGAGCAGTACTTC. This gives the protein CASSSQRERTSYEQYF.

There are a few counts of this clone. This is likely an artifact of a read error, given a far larger clone one base away. The conserved phenylalanine or tryptophan is not found at the CDR3 terminus, so this likely reflects a read error. The chain carries TRBV4-1 and TRBJ2-7; D gene ambiguous. The CDR3 spans 15 residues. V was shortened by 1 base and J by 3 bases, with 13 bases between the two germline ends. Germline V gene lookup returns CDR1 MGHRA and CDR2 YSYEKL. In DNA, the CDR3 is TGCGCCAGCAGCCAAGCGGCCGTAGGCGGCTACGAGCAGTACCTC. Its protein product is CASSQAAVGGYEQYL.

The V gene is TRBV7-2, the J gene TRBJ1-2; 8 nucleotides match TRBD1. Germline loops: CDR1 SGHTA, CDR2 FQGNSA. J gave up 8 bases and V 5 bases, and 10 bases lay outside the gene matches. This CDR3 region has 14 residues. The CDR3 loop reads CASSPNQGAGGYTF. The DNA for the CDR3 is TGTGCCAGCAGCCCCAATCAGGGGGCGGGGGGCTACACCTTC.

CDR3 region: CASSPRPPGTGEETQYF. The CDR3 coding sequence is TGTGCCAGCAGCCCTAGACCCCCCGGGACAGGGGAAGAGACCCAGTACTTC. The J gene is TRBJ2-5, the V gene TRBV12-1; TRBD1, as called in the table, went unchecked against the DNA. TRBV12-1 is annotated as a pseudogene. The CDR3 spans 17 residues.

This chain uses TRBV5-1 with TRBJ2-7; D not certain. Trimming left V 4 bases short and J 3 bases short, with 14 bases between. The CDR3 is 14 amino acids. Per the germline V gene, CDR1 is SGHRS and CDR2 is YFSETQ. CDR3 nucleotides: TGCGCCAGCAGCCTAGACACGGTAGTCTACGAGCAGTACTTC. The encoded protein is CASSLDTVVYEQYF.

This clone was seen just once. V and J are TRBV29-1 and TRBJ2-2; D uncertain. This CDR3 region has 13 residues. Trimming stripped 2 bases from V and 5 bases from J, with 9 bases between. From germline, CDR1 is SQVTM and CDR2 ANQGSEA. The CDR3 sequence: CSVEPQVTGELFF. CDR3 in DNA: TGCAGCGTTGAACCTCAAGTTACCGGGGAGCTGTTTTTT.

V usage is TRBV25-1 and J usage is TRBJ2-6; a possible D gene is TRBD2 (7 bases). Germline assignment: CDR1 MGHDK and CDR2 SYGVNS. The V and J ends lost 4 bases and 0 bases respectively, with 16 bases between them. This CDR3 has 18 amino acids. CDR3 loop: CASSALGGRGSGANVLTF. CDR3 coding DNA: TGTGCCAGCAGTGCCCTGGGGGGGCGAGGCTCTGGGGCCAACGTCCTGACTTTC.

Concerning this clone itself: A far larger clone is only one base removed, so a read error is likely. This sequence joins TRBV4-2 and TRBJ2-3, with a possible D match to TRBD2 (6 bases). Deletions cut 1 base from V and 4 bases from J, with 15 bases between. Germline V gene data show CDR1 as LGHNA and CDR2 as YNFKEQ. The length of the CDR3 is 16 residues. The CDR3 nucleotides read TGTGCCAGCAGCCAAGCGCTAGCGTGTGGAGCAGATACGCAGTATTTT. Amino acid sequence: CASSQALACGADTQYF.

The CDR3 sequence is CAWSGLGTNTDTQYF. DNA for the CDR3: TGTGCCTGGAGTGGGCTCGGGACTAACACAGATACGCAGTATTTT. The chain recombines TRBV30 with TRBJ2-3; 7 bases fit TRBD2. The germline CDR1 and CDR2 sequences are GTSNPN and SVGIG (reference sequence). With V trimmed by 1 base and J by 2 bases, 6 bases remained unmatched. This CDR3 is built from 15 residues.

With regard to this clone: A far bigger clonotype differs at one base, so this is likely a read error. Additional DNA sequences in this sample encode the identical CDR3. This rearrangement joins TRBV7-6 to TRBJ2-7, with D perhaps matching TRBD1 or TRBD2 (6 bases each). CDR3 size: 13 residues. Germline V CDR1 and CDR2: SGHVS, FNYEAQ. CDR3 sequence: CASSSNRDLEQYF. CDR3 in DNA: TGTGCTAGCAGCTCCAACAGGGACTTGGAGCAGTACTTC.